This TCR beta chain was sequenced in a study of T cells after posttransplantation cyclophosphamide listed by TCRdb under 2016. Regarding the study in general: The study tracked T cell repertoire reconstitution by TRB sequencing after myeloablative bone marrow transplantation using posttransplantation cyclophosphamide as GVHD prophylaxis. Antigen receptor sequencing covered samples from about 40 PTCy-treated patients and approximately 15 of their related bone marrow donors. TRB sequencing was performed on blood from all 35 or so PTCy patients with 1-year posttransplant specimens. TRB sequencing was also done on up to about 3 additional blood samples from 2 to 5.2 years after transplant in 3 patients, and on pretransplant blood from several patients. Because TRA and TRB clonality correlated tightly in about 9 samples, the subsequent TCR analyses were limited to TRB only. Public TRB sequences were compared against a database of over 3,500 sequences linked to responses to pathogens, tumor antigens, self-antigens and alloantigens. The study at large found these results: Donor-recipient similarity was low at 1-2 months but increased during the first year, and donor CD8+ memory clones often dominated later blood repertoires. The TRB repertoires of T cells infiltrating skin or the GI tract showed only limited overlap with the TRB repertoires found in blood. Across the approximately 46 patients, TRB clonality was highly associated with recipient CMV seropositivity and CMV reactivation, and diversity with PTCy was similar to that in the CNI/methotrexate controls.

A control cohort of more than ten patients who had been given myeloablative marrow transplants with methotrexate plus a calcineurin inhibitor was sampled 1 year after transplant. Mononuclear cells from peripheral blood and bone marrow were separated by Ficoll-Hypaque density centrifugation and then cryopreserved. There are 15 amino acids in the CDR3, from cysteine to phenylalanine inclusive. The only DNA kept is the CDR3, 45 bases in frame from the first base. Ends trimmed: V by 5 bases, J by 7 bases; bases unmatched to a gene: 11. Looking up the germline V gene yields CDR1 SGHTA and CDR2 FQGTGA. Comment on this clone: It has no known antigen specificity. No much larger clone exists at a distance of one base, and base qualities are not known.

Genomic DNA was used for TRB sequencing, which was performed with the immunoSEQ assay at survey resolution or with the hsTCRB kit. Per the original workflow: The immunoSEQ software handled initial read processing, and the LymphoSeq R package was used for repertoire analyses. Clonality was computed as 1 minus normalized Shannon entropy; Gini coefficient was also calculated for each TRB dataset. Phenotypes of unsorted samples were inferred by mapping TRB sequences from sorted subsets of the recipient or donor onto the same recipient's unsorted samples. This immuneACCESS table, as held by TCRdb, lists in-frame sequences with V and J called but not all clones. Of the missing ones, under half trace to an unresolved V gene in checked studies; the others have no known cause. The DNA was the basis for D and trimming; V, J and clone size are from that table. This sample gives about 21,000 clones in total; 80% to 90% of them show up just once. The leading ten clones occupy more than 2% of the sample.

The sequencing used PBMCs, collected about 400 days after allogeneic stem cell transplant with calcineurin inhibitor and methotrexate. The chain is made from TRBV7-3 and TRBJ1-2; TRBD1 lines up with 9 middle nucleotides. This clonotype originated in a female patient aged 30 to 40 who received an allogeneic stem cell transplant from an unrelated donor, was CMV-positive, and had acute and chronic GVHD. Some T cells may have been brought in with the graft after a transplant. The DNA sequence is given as TGTGCCAGCAGCCCGGGCGGGACAGGGACGTTTGGCTACACCTTC. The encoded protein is CASSPGGTGTFGYTF.